The clone carrying this T cell receptor beta chain has at least ten counts. Its cognate antigen is unknown. The sample is drawn from a study of human T cells and chemical hapten exposure. About the study: The cohort included alopecia areata under or over 50% scalp, totalis and universalis.

Trimming took 6 bases from V and 7 from J; bases not matched to a gene: 10. Germline CDR1 KGHSH, CDR2 LQKENI. The CDR3 has 14 amino acids. Study results and limitations: TCRs exceeding a frequency of 1 in 1000 stayed unchanged under DPC sensitization.

Attachment of unique molecular identifiers to individual cDNA molecules was performed in the library. Authors' data handling: Sample TCR totals centred on a median of approximately 96,000, ranging about 20,000 to 700,000. TCRdb itself ran the RACE reads through MiXCR, one entry per CDR3 protein. These V and J calls are TCRdb output, not the study's own analysis. The data hold more than 80,000 distinct CDR3 sequences, with 10% to 13% observed a single time. The sample's time point: patch test 3, about 24 weeks after DPC sensitization. As to treatment: therapeutic diphenylcyclopropenone sensitization with weekly scalp DPC.

The sequence derives from a woman in her fifties or sixties with alopecia areata. Some clones in this sample may be carry-over from other donors' samples. The chain joins TRBV18 to TRBJ2-7, with 9 positions matching TRBD1. The material was whole blood, obtained in connection with sensitization to the hapten diphenylcyclopropenone (DPC). CDR3 region: CASSKGQGLGEQYF. The CDR3 region has the DNA TGTGCCAGCTCGAAGGGACAGGGTCTTGGAGAGCAGTACTTC.